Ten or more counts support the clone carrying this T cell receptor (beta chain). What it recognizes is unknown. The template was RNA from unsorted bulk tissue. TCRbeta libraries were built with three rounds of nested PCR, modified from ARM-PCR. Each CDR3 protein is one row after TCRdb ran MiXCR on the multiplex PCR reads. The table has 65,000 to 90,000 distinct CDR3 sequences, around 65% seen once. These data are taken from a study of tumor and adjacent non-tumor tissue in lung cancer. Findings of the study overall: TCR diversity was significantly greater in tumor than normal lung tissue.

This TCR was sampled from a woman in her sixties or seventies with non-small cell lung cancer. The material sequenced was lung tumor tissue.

The DNA of the CDR3 is TGCGCCAGCAGCAATCCGGGACAGCGGAGAACTGAAGCTTTCTTT. This gives the protein CASSNPGQRRTEAFF. V usage is TRBV5-1 and J usage is TRBJ1-1; 7 bases align to TRBD1. The junction had 11 bases not matched to a gene; V was cut back by 4 bases and J by 5 bases. CDR3 size: 15 residues. Germline V gene data show CDR1 as SGHRS and CDR2 as YFSETQ.